A selection of T cell receptor beta chains follows, all from one sample in a study of T cells after yellow fever vaccination. TCRdb called the 5' RACE reads again in MiXCR, with one record for every CDR3 protein. This table has just under 600,000 distinct CDR3 sequences, roughly 14% appearing once. Sequencing used PBMCs, obtained on the day of the yellow fever booster vaccination. The receptor set was obtained from a man aged 25-45 years who received the YFV17D yellow fever vaccine. The CDR3 runs from the conserved cysteine through the conserved F or W. A D gene is named only where the DNA matches it firmly. The size field is filled for only some rows; it gives once, few, many or a size class.

CDR3aa: CASSTGGAGGETQYF; CDR3nt: TGTGCCAGCAGCACAGGGGGCGCGGGTGGGGAGACCCAGTACTTC; abundance: few; v_gene: TRBV7-3; d_gene: TRBD1; j_gene: TRBJ2-5
CDR3aa: CASSRVGTLTYEQYF; CDR3nt: TGTGCCAGCTCTAGGGTCGGGACACTCACCTACGAGCAGTACTTC; abundance: .; v_gene: TRBV27; d_gene: .; j_gene: TRBJ2-7
CDR3aa: CASTQGPTGEQYF; CDR3nt: TGTGCCAGCACCCAGGGACCGACGGGGGAGCAGTACTTC; abundance: .; v_gene: TRBV6-6; d_gene: .; j_gene: TRBJ2-7
CDR3aa: CASSFLAGVSYEQYF; CDR3nt: TGTGCCAGCAGCTTCTTAGCGGGCGTCTCCTACGAGCAGTACTTC; abundance: .; v_gene: TRBV11-2; d_gene: TRBD2; j_gene: TRBJ2-7
CDR3aa: CASSQWLAGNYNEQFF; CDR3nt: TGCGCCAGCAGCCAATGGCTAGCGGGGAACTACAATGAGCAGTTCTTC; abundance: many; v_gene: TRBV4-3; d_gene: TRBD2; j_gene: TRBJ2-1
CDR3aa: CASSLRTGSNNIQYF; CDR3nt: TGCGCCAGCAGCTTAAGGACAGGTAGTAACAACATTCAGTACTTC; abundance: .; v_gene: TRBV5-1; d_gene: TRBD1; j_gene: TRBJ2-4
CDR3aa: CATGRGGGRTAFEQYF; CDR3nt: TGTGCCACCGGACGTGGGGGGGGACGTACTGCTTTCGAGCAGTACTTC; abundance: few; v_gene: TRBV19; d_gene: TRBD2; j_gene: TRBJ2-7
CDR3aa: CASSPDYETQYF; CDR3nt: TGTGCCAGCTCACCAGACTACGAGACCCAGTACTTC; abundance: few; v_gene: TRBV18; d_gene: .; j_gene: TRBJ2-5
CDR3aa: CASSSRESYEQYF; CDR3nt: TGTGCCAGCAGCTCTAGGGAGAGTTACGAGCAGTACTTC; abundance: .; v_gene: TRBV9; d_gene: .; j_gene: TRBJ2-7
CDR3aa: CARSHVSSEQYF; CDR3nt: TGTGCCAGAAGCCATGTGAGTAGCGAGCAGTACTTC; abundance: .; v_gene: TRBV14; d_gene: .; j_gene: TRBJ2-7
CDR3aa: CASSDQGGQPQHF; CDR3nt: TGTGCCAGCAGTGACCAGGGAGGACAGCCCCAGCATTTT; abundance: few; v_gene: TRBV6-1; d_gene: .; j_gene: TRBJ1-5
CDR3aa: CASSFRRFEALF; CDR3nt: TGTGCCAGCAGCTTTCGACGGTTTGAAGCTCTCTTT; abundance: .; v_gene: TRBV7-2; d_gene: .; j_gene: TRBJ1-1
CDR3aa: CASSPMRRNTGELFF; CDR3nt: TGTGCCAGCAGCCCCATGAGACGTAACACCGGGGAGCTGTTTTTT; abundance: few; v_gene: TRBV7-9; d_gene: .; j_gene: TRBJ2-2
CDR3aa: CASRVTNTNEQFF; CDR3nt: TGTGCCAGCAGGGTCACTAACACGAATGAGCAGTTCTTC; abundance: .; v_gene: TRBV6-1; d_gene: .; j_gene: TRBJ2-1
CDR3aa: CASSHGTGGGEETQYF; CDR3nt: TGTGCCAGCAGCCACGGGACAGGCGGAGGGGAAGAGACCCAGTACTTC; abundance: few; v_gene: TRBV7-9; d_gene: TRBD1; j_gene: TRBJ2-5
CDR3aa: CATSDPRSTDTQYF; CDR3nt: TGTGCCACCAGTGATCCCCGGAGCACAGATACGCAGTATTTT; abundance: few; v_gene: TRBV24-1; d_gene: .; j_gene: TRBJ2-3
CDR3aa: CASSSAGLADQETQYF; CDR3nt: TGTGCCAGCAGCTCCGCGGGACTAGCGGACCAAGAGACCCAGTACTTC; abundance: .; v_gene: TRBV5-4; d_gene: TRBD2; j_gene: TRBJ2-5
CDR3aa: CASRGVVGGGQGLNEQFF; CDR3nt: TGCGCCAGTCGAGGCGTTGTTGGTGGGGGACAGGGGTTGAATGAGCAGTTCTTC; abundance: few; v_gene: TRBV5-1; d_gene: TRBD1; j_gene: TRBJ2-1
CDR3aa: CASSLARFDANIQYF; CDR3nt: TGTGCCAGCAGTTTAGCGCGTTTCGACGCTAACATTCAGTACTTC; abundance: few; v_gene: TRBV12-3/TRBV12-4; d_gene: .; j_gene: TRBJ2-4
CDR3aa: CASSGPSVGYYGYTF; CDR3nt: TGTGCCAGCAGCGGGCCTTCAGTAGGGTACTATGGCTACACCTTC; abundance: few; v_gene: TRBV3-1; d_gene: .; j_gene: TRBJ1-2
CDR3aa: CASSLVVDTEAFF; CDR3nt: TGTGCCAGCAGCTTAGTAGTTGACACTGAAGCTTTCTTT; abundance: .; v_gene: TRBV7-2; d_gene: .; j_gene: TRBJ1-1
CDR3aa: CASRDNVNTEAFF; CDR3nt: TGTGCCAGCAGAGACAACGTGAACACTGAAGCTTTCTTT; abundance: once; v_gene: TRBV6-6; d_gene: .; j_gene: TRBJ1-1
CDR3aa: CASSHIPDYNEQFF; CDR3nt: TGCGCCAGCAGTCACATTCCGGACTACAATGAGCAGTTCTTC; abundance: .; v_gene: TRBV5-1; d_gene: .; j_gene: TRBJ2-1
CDR3aa: CSASSGLRNTGELFF; CDR3nt: TGCAGTGCTAGTAGTGGCCTCCGGAACACCGGGGAGCTGTTTTTT; abundance: .; v_gene: TRBV20-1; d_gene: .; j_gene: TRBJ2-2
CDR3aa: CASSRDRGDEQFF; CDR3nt: TGTGCCAGCTCACGGGACAGGGGGGATGAGCAGTTCTTC; abundance: few; v_gene: TRBV18; d_gene: TRBD1; j_gene: TRBJ2-1
CDR3aa: CASSWSSGGGNNEQFF; CDR3nt: TGTGCCAGCAGCTGGAGTAGCGGGGGGGGCAACAATGAGCAGTTCTTC; abundance: .; v_gene: TRBV7-2; d_gene: TRBD2; j_gene: TRBJ2-1
CDR3aa: CASSLGWGAEEQYF; CDR3nt: TGTGCCAGCAGCTTAGGATGGGGGGCGGAAGAGCAGTACTTC; abundance: few; v_gene: TRBV7-9; d_gene: .; j_gene: TRBJ2-7
CDR3aa: CASSPGTENQPQHF; CDR3nt: TGCGCCAGCAGCCCCGGGACGGAGAATCAGCCCCAGCATTTT; abundance: .; v_gene: TRBV5-1; d_gene: .; j_gene: TRBJ1-5
CDR3aa: CASSLEGGARTGELFF; CDR3nt: TGTGCCAGCAGCTTGGAAGGGGGCGCGCGGACCGGGGAGCTGTTTTTT; abundance: few; v_gene: TRBV5-6; d_gene: TRBD1; j_gene: TRBJ2-2
CDR3aa: CSVVPGYQETQYF; CDR3nt: TGCAGCGTTGTACCAGGGTACCAAGAGACCCAGTACTTC; abundance: few; v_gene: TRBV29-1; d_gene: .; j_gene: TRBJ2-5
CDR3aa: CASSFAGRQETQYF; CDR3nt: TGTGCCAGCAGTTTTGCTGGCAGACAAGAGACCCAGTACTTC; abundance: few; v_gene: TRBV27; d_gene: .; j_gene: TRBJ2-5
CDR3aa: CAISERSTRFGEQYF; CDR3nt: TGTGCCATCAGTGAAAGGAGTACCAGGTTCGGCGAGCAGTACTTC; abundance: few; v_gene: TRBV10-3; d_gene: .; j_gene: TRBJ2-7
CDR3aa: CASSLEGQGGYTF; CDR3nt: TGTGCCAGCAGCTTAGAAGGTCAAGGGGGCTACACCTTC; abundance: few; v_gene: TRBV7-9; d_gene: .; j_gene: TRBJ1-2
CDR3aa: CASRDRGVNQPQHF; CDR3nt: TGTGCCAGCAGGGACAGGGGAGTGAATCAGCCCCAGCATTTT; abundance: .; v_gene: TRBV12-3/TRBV12-4; d_gene: TRBD1; j_gene: TRBJ1-5
CDR3aa: CSAAIWDSGLGDTQYF; CDR3nt: TGCAGTGCTGCGATTTGGGACTCGGGGTTAGGGGATACGCAGTATTTT; abundance: .; v_gene: TRBV20-1; d_gene: .; j_gene: TRBJ2-3
CDR3aa: CAISGFRDRATTDTQYF; CDR3nt: TGTGCCATCAGTGGATTCCGGGACAGGGCGACCACAGATACGCAGTATTTT; abundance: few; v_gene: TRBV10-3; d_gene: TRBD1; j_gene: TRBJ2-3
CDR3aa: CASSLLQGGSYNEQFF; CDR3nt: TGTGCCAGCAGCTTGCTACAGGGGGGCTCCTACAATGAGCAGTTCTTC; abundance: few; v_gene: TRBV5-4; d_gene: TRBD1; j_gene: TRBJ2-1